This TCR beta chain was identified in a study of CD8+CD57+ T cells in acquired aplastic anemia. Across the whole study: Mean DNA quantity obtained from sorted CD4+ and CD8+ cells was 3.2 ug.

The V end lost 0 bases, the J end lost 11 bases, and 17 bases lay between the germline ends. From germline, CDR1 is MNHNY and CDR2 SVGAGI (reference sequence). CDR3 size: 15 residues. All patients picked for sequencing had shown, by flow cytometry, an expansion of CD8+CD57+ cells. Each patient carried a diagnosis of severe acquired aplastic anemia. Template material for TCR beta VDJ and CDR3 profiling consisted of genomic DNA. TCRdb ran MiXCR on the reads and lists one entry per CDR3 protein. Here the sample spans under 350,000 distinct CDR3 sequences, about 50% being singletons. The gene calls are TRBV6-6 and TRBJ1-5; D gene unclear. Sequenced: sorted CD4+, CD8+, or CD8+CD57+ T cells (not recorded which) from PBMCs. This TCR derives from a human donor with aplastic anemia. CDR3 residues: CASSYSGVASRSQHF. The CDR3 nucleotides are TGTGCCAGCAGTTACTCGGGTGTGGCTAGCCGGTCCCAGCATTTT.